This T cell receptor beta chain derives from a study of breast tumors, draining lymph nodes, adjacent tissues. The study's findings and limits: Tumor repertoires ranked between lymph nodes and nontumor tissue in diversity, with V and J gene preferences. Most tumor T cells seemingly derive from lymph node, then expand in tumor.

The CDR3 is made up of 13 amino acids. Germline loops: CDR1 MNHEY, CDR2 SVGAGI. V lost 6 bases, J lost 6 bases, and 7 bases stayed unmatched. Samples came from axillary lymph nodes draining the breast cancer. Comments on this clonotype: The target antigen is unknown.

Using its own MiXCR run on the multiplex PCR reads, TCRdb lists one record per CDR3 protein. Of about 200,000 distinct CDR3 sequences detected, about 34% appear once; the ten largest clones hold 3.6%. This chain joins TRBV6-5 and TRBJ1-1, with 7 nucleotides matching TRBD1. Sequencing was done on a sample of axillary lymph node tissue. The sequence came from a female donor with breast cancer. Some clones in this sample may be carry-over from other donors' samples. The CDR3 sequence: CASSRRQGAEAFF. The DNA for the CDR3 is TGTGCCAGCAGCCGCAGACAGGGCGCTGAAGCTTTCTTT.